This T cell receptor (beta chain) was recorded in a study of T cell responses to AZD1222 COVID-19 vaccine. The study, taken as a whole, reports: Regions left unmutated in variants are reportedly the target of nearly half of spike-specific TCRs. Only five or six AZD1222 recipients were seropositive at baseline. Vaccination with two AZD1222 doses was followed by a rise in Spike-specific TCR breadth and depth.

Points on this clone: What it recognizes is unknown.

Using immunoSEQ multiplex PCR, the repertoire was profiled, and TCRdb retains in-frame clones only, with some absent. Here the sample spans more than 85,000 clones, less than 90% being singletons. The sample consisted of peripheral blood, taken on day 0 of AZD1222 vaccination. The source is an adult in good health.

The CDR3 DNA reads TGTGCCAGCAGCTTTCGGAACACCGGGGAGCTGTTTTTT. As protein: CASSFRNTGELFF. The chain uses TRBV7-9 and TRBJ2-2; D remains ambiguous. Trimming stripped 3 bases from V and 1 base from J, with 3 bases between. CDR1 and CDR2 (germline): SEHNR, FQNEAQ (reference sequence). The length of the CDR3 is 13 residues.